A single sample gave rise to the 19 T cell receptor beta chains below, sequenced in a study of T cell repertoires in cytomegalovirus infection (dated by TCRdb to the late 2010s). Sequencing used an Illumina HiSeq 1500. The public sequencing data were trimmed at Q25 with fastp and processed into clonotypes with MiXCR by TCRdb, which kept only in-frame beta chains. Identical CDR3 protein sequences are pooled into one entry, listed with their most common genes and DNA. The table for this sample lists some 110,000 distinct CDR3 sequences; more than 30% of them were counted only once. The top ten clones comprise 58% of the sample. This specimen's treatment or condition label, per the study, means: in vitro stimulation with specific CMV peptide epitopes to enrich CMV-specific T cells. The antigens these receptors bind are not known. This specimen was CD8+ T cells from cultured PBMCs, taken from culture after CMV antigen stimulation. The receptor set was obtained from a human donor in good health (CMV status not recorded). Some clones in this sample may be carry-over from other donors' samples.

The J gene is TRBJ2-7, the V gene TRBV28, with D perhaps TRBD2 (6 bases). Germline V lookup: CDR1 MDHEN, CDR2 SYDVKM. The CDR3 consists of 12 residues. For the CDR3, the DNA is TGTGCTGTCGGGGGTAAGGTCTACGAGCAGTACTTC. Its protein product is CAVGGKVYEQYF.

V gene TRBV20-1 combines with J gene TRBJ2-1, with TRBD2 matching 12 bases. Per the germline V gene, CDR1 is DFQATT and CDR2 is SNEGSKA (reference sequence). Germline trimming cut 0 bases from V and 8 bases from J; bases unmatched to any gene: 8. The CDR3 totals 16 residues. CDR3 DNA sequence: TGCAGTGCTAGAGATCCTACTAGCGGGGGGTCGTATGAGCAGTTCTTC. Translating it yields CSARDPTSGGSYEQFF.

The V gene is TRBV19, the J gene TRBJ1-5; no clear D. V was cut by 2 bases and J by 0 bases, with 8 bases left in between. This CDR3 has 15 residues. Germline CDR1 reads LNHDA; CDR2 reads SQIVND (reference sequence). CDR3 sequence: CASSIRWGSNQPQHF. CDR3 sequence (DNA): TGTGCCAGTAGTATACGTTGGGGTAGCAATCAGCCCCAGCATTTT. The full variable domain, in which reference TRBV19 and TRBJ1-5 provide the parts outside the CDR3, is DGGITQSPKYLFRKEGQNVTLSCEQNLNHDAMYWYRQDPGQGLRLIYYSQIVNDFQKGDIAEGYSVSREKKESFPLTVTSAQKNPTAFYLCASSIRWGSNQPQHFGDGTRLSIL.

This clonotype has more than one count but fewer than ten. CDR3 sequence reads: CASSLMGERSEKLFF. The CDR3 region has the DNA TGTGCCAGCAGCCTCATGGGGGAGCGGTCTGAAAAACTGTTTTTT. The chain has TRBV7-6 and TRBJ1-4, with a possible D match to TRBD1 (5 bases). Germline-derived CDR1 and CDR2 are SGHVS and FNYEAQ. The CDR3 covers 15 residues. V shed 5 bases and J shed 7 bases, with 17 bases lying between them.

This chain links TRBV11-1 with TRBJ2-1; D uncertain. This CDR3 is built from 15 residues. Trimming left V 7 bases short and J 4 bases short, with 17 bases between. Germline CDR1 and CDR2: SGHAT and FQDESV (reference sequence). CDR3 loop: CASNSDRYPYNEQFF. DNA for the CDR3: TGTGCCAGCAACTCCGACCGTTACCCGTACAATGAGCAGTTCTTC.

The chain uses TRBV20-1 and TRBJ2-1; D gene unclear. CDR1 is DFQATT, CDR2 SNEGSKA, per germline (reference sequence). The CDR3 has 13 residues. Trimming took 3 bases from V and 0 from J, leaving 6 bases between them. The CDR3 DNA is TGCAGTGCTAGTGGCCTCTCCTACAATGAGCAGTTCTTC. It specifies CSASGLSYNEQFF.

The V and J genes are TRBV18 and TRBJ1-2, with D possibly TRBD1 on 5 matching bases. Trimming shortened V by 3 bases and J by 6 bases, and 11 bases separated the two germline ends. The CDR3 totals 13 residues. Germline V CDR1 and CDR2: KGHSH, LQKENI. This chain's CDR3 is CASSPWGPDGYTF. The DNA for the CDR3 is TGTGCCAGCTCACCGTGGGGACCCGATGGCTACACCTTC.

This clonotype was counted ten times or more. The J gene is TRBJ2-1, the V gene TRBV7-3; 7 positions agree with TRBD2. CDR1 and CDR2 from the germline V gene are SGHTA and FQGTGA. The ends lost 4 bases at V and 3 bases at J; junction bases unmatched: 9. The CDR3 totals 16 residues. As DNA, the CDR3 is TGTGCCAGCAGCTCGTTAAGCGGGGACCGCTACAATGAGCAGTTCTTC. Its protein is CASSSLSGDRYNEQFF.

V usage is TRBV7-8 and J usage is TRBJ2-2, with unresolved D. The CDR3 is made up of 14 amino acids. CDR1 and CDR2 (germline): SGHVS, FQNEAQ. Between the trimmed V and J ends, which lost 2 bases and 0 bases, there was a span of 4 bases. The CDR3 nucleotides read TGTGCCAGCAGCTTAAACTCGAACACCGGGGAGCTGTTTTTT. Translated: CASSLNSNTGELFF.

This clonotype was counted ten times or more. This chain links TRBV19 with TRBJ1-1; 11 bases are shared with TRBD1. CDR1 LNHDA and CDR2 SQIVND come from the germline V gene (reference sequence). Trimming took 6 bases from V and 1 from J; bases not matched to a gene: 10. There are 17 residues in the CDR3. The CDR3 region has the DNA TGTGCCAGTAGGACCGGACAGGGGGCTCAGAAGAACACTGAAGCTTTCTTT. Encoded protein: CASRTGQGAQKNTEAFF. Combining the CDR3 with reference TRBV19 and TRBJ1-1 gives the whole variable domain DGGITQSPKYLFRKEGQNVTLSCEQNLNHDAMYWYRQDPGQGLRLIYYSQIVNDFQKGDIAEGYSVSREKKESFPLTVTSAQKNPTAFYLCASRTGQGAQKNTEAFFGQGTRLTVV.

The V and J genes are TRBV7-9 and TRBJ2-1; D unclear. The germline V and J ends were trimmed by 2 bases and 5 bases, with 19 bases remaining between them. The CDR3 runs to 17 residues. The germline V gene has CDR1 SEHNR and CDR2 FQNEAQ (reference sequence). This CDR3 reads CASSLPPQYVDDNEQFF. CDR3 coding DNA: TGTGCCAGCAGCTTACCCCCCCAGTACGTAGACGACAATGAGCAGTTCTTC.

The chain employs TRBV2 and TRBJ2-1; 7 bases match TRBD1. V lost 11 bases, J lost 8 bases, and 21 bases stayed unmatched. CDR1 and CDR2 (germline): SNHLY, FYNNEI. This CDR3 spans 16 amino acids. The DNA of the CDR3 is TGTGCCGGATCCGAGGGTCCAGGGGGTATCGCTTATGAGCAGTTCTTC. It codes for CAGSEGPGGIAYEQFF.

The V gene is TRBV6-2 or TRBV6-3, the J gene TRBJ1-1; TRBD1 is a possible D gene (6 bases). Germline CDR1 and CDR2: MNHEY and SVGEGT. The CDR3 totals 11 residues. Between the trimmed V and J ends, which lost 6 bases and 10 bases, there was a span of 12 bases. The CDR3 bases are TGTGCCAGCAGCCACGCGGGGGCAGCTTTCTTT. Translated: CASSHAGAAFF.

The J gene is TRBJ2-2, the V gene TRBV7-8; D is possibly TRBD2 (5 bases). The CDR3 extends over 15 amino acids. Between the trimmed V and J ends, which lost 7 bases and 4 bases, there was a span of 16 bases. The germline V gene encodes CDR1 SGHVS and CDR2 FQNEAQ. CDR3 amino acids: CASTFRRATTGELFF. CDR3 in DNA: TGTGCCAGCACTTTCCGGCGGGCCACCACCGGGGAGCTGTTTTTT.

The chain is built from TRBV10-3 and TRBJ1-2; no reliable D call. From germline, CDR1 is ENHRY and CDR2 SYGVKD. Trimming took off 3 bases at V and 4 bases at J, with 15 bases between the two ends. The length of the CDR3 is 15 residues. The CDR3 DNA follows: TGTGCCATCAGTGATCATGGAGACCGGGGCTATGGCTACACCTTC. It yields the protein CAISDHGDRGYGYTF.

This clonotype was observed a handful of times. The V gene is TRBV27, the J gene TRBJ1-2; no definite D call. With 0 bases removed from V and 0 bases from J, the gap between germline ends came to 11 bases. Germline V gene lookup returns CDR1 MNHEY and CDR2 SMNVEV (reference sequence). This CDR3 comprises 16 residues. The CDR3 nucleotides are TGTGCCAGCAGTTTATCCAGGACGGCCACTAACTATGGCTACACCTTC. Its translation is CASSLSRTATNYGYTF.

Points on this clonotype: One end of the junction fails to match germline, which may point to a read error. The gene calls are TRBV28 and TRBJ1-5; 8 nucleotides match TRBD1. The CDR3 is made up of 13 amino acids. Germline CDR1 reads MDHEN; CDR2 reads SYDVKM. The CDR3 loop reads CANSQGADQPQHF. As DNA, the CDR3 is TGTGCCAACAGTCAGGGGGCGGATCAGCCCCAGCATTTT.

This clonotype was recorded many times. The chain employs TRBV11-1 and TRBJ2-1, with D unresolved. The germline V and J ends were trimmed by 4 bases and 1 base, with 5 bases remaining between them. The CDR3 is 13 residues long. Germline CDR1 SGHAT, CDR2 FQDESV (reference sequence). CDR3 sequence reads: CASSSSSYNEQFF. DNA of the CDR3: TGTGCCAGCAGCTCCTCGTCCTACAATGAGCAGTTCTTC.

This clonotype was observed a handful of times. The chain recombines TRBV6-5 with TRBJ1-2; possibly TRBD1 for D (6 bases). V was trimmed by 2 bases and J by 3 bases, leaving 16 bases between them. The CDR3 is made up of 16 amino acids. Germline assignment: CDR1 MNHEY and CDR2 SVGAGI. Written as DNA, the CDR3 is TGTGCCAGCAGTTACACCAACAGGGCGATGGACTATGGCTACACCTTC. This encodes CASSYTNRAMDYGYTF.